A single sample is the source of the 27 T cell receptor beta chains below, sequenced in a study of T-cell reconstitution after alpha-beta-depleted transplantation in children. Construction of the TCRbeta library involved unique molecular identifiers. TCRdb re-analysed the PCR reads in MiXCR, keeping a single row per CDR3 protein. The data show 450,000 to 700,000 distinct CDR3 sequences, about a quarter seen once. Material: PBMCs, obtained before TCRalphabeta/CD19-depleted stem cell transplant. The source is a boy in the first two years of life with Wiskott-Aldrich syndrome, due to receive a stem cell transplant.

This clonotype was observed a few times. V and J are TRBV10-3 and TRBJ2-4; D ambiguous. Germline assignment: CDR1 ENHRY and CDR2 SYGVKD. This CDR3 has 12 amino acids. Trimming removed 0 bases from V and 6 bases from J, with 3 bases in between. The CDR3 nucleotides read TGTGCCATCAGTGAGTCGGGAAACATTCAGTACTTC. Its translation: CAISESGNIQYF.

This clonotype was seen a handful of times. The CDR3 reads CSARASGRINEQFF. The CDR3 DNA reads as TGCAGTGCTAGAGCTAGCGGGAGAATAAATGAGCAGTTCTTC. The V call is TRBV20-1, the J call TRBJ2-1; 10 bases are shared with TRBD2. This CDR3 has 14 residues. In germline, CDR1 is DFQATT, CDR2 SNEGSKA (reference sequence). V was clipped by 1 base and J by 7 bases; unmatched bases: 4.

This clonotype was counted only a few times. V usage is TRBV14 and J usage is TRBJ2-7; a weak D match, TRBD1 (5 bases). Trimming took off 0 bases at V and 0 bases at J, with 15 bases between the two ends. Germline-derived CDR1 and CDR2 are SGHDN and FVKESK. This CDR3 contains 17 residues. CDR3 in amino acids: CASSQDKRTSSSYEQYF. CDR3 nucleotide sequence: TGTGCCAGCAGCCAAGATAAGAGGACATCGAGCTCCTACGAGCAGTACTTC. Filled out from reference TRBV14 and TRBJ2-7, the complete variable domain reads EAGVTQFPSHSVIEKGQTVTLRCDPISGHDNLYWYRRVMGKEIKFLLHFVKESKQDESGMPNNRFLAERTGGTYSTLKVQPAELEDSGVYFCASSQDKRTSSSYEQYFGPGTRLTVT.

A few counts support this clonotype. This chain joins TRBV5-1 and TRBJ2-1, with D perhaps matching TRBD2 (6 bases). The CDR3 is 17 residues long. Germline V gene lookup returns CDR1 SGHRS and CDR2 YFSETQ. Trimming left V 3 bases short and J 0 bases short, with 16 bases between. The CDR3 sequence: CASSYNSGHSSYNEQFF. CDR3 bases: TGCGCCAGCAGCTACAATAGCGGCCACAGCTCCTACAATGAGCAGTTCTTC.

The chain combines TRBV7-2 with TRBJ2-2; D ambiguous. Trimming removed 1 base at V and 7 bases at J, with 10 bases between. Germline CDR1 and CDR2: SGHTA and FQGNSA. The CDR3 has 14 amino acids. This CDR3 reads CASSLVGLSGELFF. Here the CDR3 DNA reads TGTGCCAGCAGCTTAGTGGGTTTGAGCGGGGAGCTGTTTTTT.

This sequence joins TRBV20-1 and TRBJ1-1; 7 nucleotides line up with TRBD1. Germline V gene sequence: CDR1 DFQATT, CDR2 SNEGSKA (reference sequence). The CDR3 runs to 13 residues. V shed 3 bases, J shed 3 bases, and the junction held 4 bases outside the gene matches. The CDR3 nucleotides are TGCAGTGCTAGCCGGGACAGCGACACTGAAGCTTTCTTT. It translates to CSASRDSDTEAFF.

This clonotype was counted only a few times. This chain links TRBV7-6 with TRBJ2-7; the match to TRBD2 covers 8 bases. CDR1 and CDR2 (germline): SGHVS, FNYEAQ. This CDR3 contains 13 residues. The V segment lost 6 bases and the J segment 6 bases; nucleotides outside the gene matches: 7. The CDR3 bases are TGTGCCAGCAGTTACGAGCGGGAGAGCGAGCAGTACTTC. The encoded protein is CASSYERESEQYF.

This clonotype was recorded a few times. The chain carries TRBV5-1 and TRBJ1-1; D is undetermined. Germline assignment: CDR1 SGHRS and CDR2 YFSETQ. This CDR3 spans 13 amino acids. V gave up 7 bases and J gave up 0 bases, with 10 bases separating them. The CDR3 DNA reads TGCGCCAGCCGCGGCATCATGAACACTGAAGCTTTCTTT. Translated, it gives CASRGIMNTEAFF.

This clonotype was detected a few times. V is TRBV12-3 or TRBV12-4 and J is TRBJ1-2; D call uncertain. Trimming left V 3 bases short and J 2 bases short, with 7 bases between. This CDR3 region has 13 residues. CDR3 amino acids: CASSFPPNYGYTF. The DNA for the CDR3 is TGTGCCAGCAGTTTCCCCCCCAACTATGGCTACACCTTC.

In DNA form, the CDR3 reads TGCAGCGTTGAAGTAAGACCCTTAAATGGGACTGAAGCTTTCTTT. Protein sequence: CSVEVRPLNGTEAFF. The chain is built from TRBV29-1 and TRBJ1-1, with D hard to call. Between the trimmed V and J ends, which lost 1 base and 5 bases, there was a span of 17 bases. The CDR3 sequence is 15 residues long. Germline V gene data show CDR1 as SQVTM and CDR2 as ANQGSEA.

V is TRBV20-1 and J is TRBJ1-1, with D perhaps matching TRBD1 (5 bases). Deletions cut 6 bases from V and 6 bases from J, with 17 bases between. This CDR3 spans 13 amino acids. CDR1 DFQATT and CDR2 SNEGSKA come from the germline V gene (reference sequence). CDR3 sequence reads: CSAGGTADAEAFF. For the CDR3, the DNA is TGCAGTGCCGGAGGGACGGCGGACGCTGAAGCTTTCTTT.

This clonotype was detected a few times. The CDR3 spells CASSLVRDGGSTGELFF. In DNA, the CDR3 is TGCGCCAGCAGCTTGGTTAGGGACGGAGGCTCCACCGGGGAGCTGTTTTTT. V usage is TRBV5-1 and J usage is TRBJ2-2, with D perhaps matching TRBD1 or TRBD2 (5 bases each). The V and J ends lost 0 bases and 4 bases respectively, with 16 bases between them. Germline CDR1 SGHRS, CDR2 YFSETQ. The CDR3 has 17 amino acids.

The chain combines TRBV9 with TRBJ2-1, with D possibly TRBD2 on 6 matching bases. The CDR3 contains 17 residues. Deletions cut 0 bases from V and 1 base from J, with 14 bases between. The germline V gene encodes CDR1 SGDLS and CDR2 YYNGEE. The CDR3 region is CASSVDAGRRSYNEQFF. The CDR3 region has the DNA TGTGCCAGCAGCGTAGATGCAGGGAGGAGGTCCTACAATGAGCAGTTCTTC.

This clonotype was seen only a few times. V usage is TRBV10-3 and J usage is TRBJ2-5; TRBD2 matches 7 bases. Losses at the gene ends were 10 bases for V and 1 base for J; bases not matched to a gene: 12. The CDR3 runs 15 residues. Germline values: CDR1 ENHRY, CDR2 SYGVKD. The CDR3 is CATRRGTRFQETQYF. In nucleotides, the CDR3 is TGTGCCACAAGGCGGGGGACTCGCTTCCAAGAGACCCAGTACTTC.

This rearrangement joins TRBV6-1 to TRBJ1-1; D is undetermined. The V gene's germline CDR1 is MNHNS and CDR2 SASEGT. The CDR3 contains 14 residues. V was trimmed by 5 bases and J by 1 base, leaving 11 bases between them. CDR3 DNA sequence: TGTGCCAGCAGTCCCACGGAGGGGAACACTGAAGCTTTCTTT. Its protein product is CASSPTEGNTEAFF.

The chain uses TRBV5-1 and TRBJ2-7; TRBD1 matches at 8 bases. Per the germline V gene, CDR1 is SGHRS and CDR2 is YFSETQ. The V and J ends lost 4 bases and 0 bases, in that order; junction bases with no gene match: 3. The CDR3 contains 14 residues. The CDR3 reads CASSKDRVSYEQYF. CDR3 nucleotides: TGCGCCAGCAGCAAGGACAGGGTCTCCTACGAGCAGTACTTC. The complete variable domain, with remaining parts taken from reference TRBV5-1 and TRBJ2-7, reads KAGVTQTPRYLIKTRGQQVTLSCSPISGHRSVSWYQQTPGQGLQFLFEYFSETQRNKGNFPGRFSGRQFSNSRSEMNVSTLELGDSALYLCASSKDRVSYEQYFGPGTRLTVT.

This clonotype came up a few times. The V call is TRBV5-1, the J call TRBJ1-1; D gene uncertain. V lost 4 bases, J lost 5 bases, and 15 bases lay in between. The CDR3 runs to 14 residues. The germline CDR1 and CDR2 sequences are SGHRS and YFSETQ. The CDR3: CASSPEPHRTEAFF. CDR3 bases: TGCGCCAGCAGCCCGGAGCCCCATAGGACTGAAGCTTTCTTT.

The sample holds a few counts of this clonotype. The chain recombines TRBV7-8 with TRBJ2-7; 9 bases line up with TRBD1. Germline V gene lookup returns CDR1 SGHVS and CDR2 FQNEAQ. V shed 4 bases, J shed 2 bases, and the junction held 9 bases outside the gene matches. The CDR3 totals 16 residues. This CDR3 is CASSSIAGTGPYEQYF. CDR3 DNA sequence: TGTGCCAGCAGCTCAATAGCCGGGACAGGGCCCTACGAGCAGTACTTC.

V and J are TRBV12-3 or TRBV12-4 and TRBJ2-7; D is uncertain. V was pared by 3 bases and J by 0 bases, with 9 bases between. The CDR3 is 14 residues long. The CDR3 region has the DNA TGTGCCAGCAGTTTCATGGGGAACTCCTACGAGCAGTACTTC. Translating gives CASSFMGNSYEQYF.

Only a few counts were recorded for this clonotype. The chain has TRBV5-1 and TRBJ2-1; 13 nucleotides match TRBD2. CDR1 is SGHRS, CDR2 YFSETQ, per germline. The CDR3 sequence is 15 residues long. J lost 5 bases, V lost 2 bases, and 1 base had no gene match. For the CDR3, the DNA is TGCGCCAGCAGCTTCGGGACTAGCGGGAACAATGAGCAGTTCTTC. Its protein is CASSFGTSGNNEQFF.

Here the CDR3 DNA reads TGTGCCAGCGCTGGGGGTGGGAACACCGGGGAGCTGTTTTTT. This sequence encodes CASAGGGNTGELFF. This sequence joins TRBV2 and TRBJ2-2; perhaps D is TRBD1 or TRBD2 (5 bases each). V dropped 8 bases and J dropped 1 base, with 11 bases sitting between them. This CDR3 has 14 residues. Germline V gene data show CDR1 as SNHLY and CDR2 as FYNNEI.

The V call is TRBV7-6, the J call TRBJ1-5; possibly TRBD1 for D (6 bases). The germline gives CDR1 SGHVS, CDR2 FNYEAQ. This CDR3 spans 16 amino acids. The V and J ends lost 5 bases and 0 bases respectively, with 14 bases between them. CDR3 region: CASSQLTGSSNQPQHF. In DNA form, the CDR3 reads TGTGCCAGCAGCCAATTAACAGGGTCTAGCAATCAGCCCCAGCATTTT.

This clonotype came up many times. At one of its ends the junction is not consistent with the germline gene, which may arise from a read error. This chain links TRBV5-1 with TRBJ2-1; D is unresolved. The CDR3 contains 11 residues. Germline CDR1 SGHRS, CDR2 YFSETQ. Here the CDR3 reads CASSSYNEQFF. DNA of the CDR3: TGTGCCAGCAGCTCCTACAATGAGCAGTTCTTC.

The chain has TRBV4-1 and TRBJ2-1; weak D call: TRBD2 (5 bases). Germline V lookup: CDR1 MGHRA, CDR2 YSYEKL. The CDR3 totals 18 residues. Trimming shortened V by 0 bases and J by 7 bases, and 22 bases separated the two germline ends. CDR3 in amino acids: CASSQEPPPEELWNEQFF. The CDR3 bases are TGCGCCAGCAGCCAAGAGCCGCCTCCGGAGGAACTATGGAATGAGCAGTTCTTC.

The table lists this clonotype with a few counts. The DNA of the CDR3 is TGTGCCAGCAGTCATTATGGGAGGGCCCTAACCGGGGAGCTGTTTTTT. Protein sequence: CASSHYGRALTGELFF. The chain has TRBV6-2 or TRBV6-3 and TRBJ2-2; 7 nucleotides align to TRBD2. After removal of 5 bases from V and 5 bases from J, the junction contained 11 bases not matched to a gene. The CDR3 loop spans 16 amino acids. Germline CDR1 reads MNHEY; CDR2 reads SVGEGT.

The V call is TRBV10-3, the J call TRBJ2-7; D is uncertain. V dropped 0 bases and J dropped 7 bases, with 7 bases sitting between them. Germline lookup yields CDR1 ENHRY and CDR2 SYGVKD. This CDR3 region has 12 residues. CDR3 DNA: TGTGCCATCAGTGAGTCCCGAGAGGAGCAGTACTTC. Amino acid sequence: CAISESREEQYF.

In DNA form, the CDR3 reads TGTGCCAGCAGTTATAACAGGAATTCACCCCTCCACTTT. This codes for CASSYNRNSPLHF. The chain joins TRBV6-5 to TRBJ1-6; a possible D gene is TRBD1 (5 bases). CDR1 is MNHEY and CDR2 is SVGAGI in the germline V gene. This CDR3 is 13 amino acids long. The V gene lost 3 bases and the J gene lost 7 bases, with 7 bases spanning the gap.